Below are 12 T cell receptor beta chains sequenced from a single sample in a study of identical twins. TCRdb fed the 5' RACE reads into MiXCR, producing one record per CDR3 protein. The data hold some 500,000 distinct CDR3 sequences, with 13% to 15% observed a single time. The data were also submitted as part of a second study, on yellow fever vaccine responses in identical twins.

Sequencing used CD4+ T cells sorted from blood. The receptors come from a woman under 30 in good health.

This sequence joins TRBV20-1 and TRBJ2-3, with unresolved D. V dropped 6 bases and J dropped 0 bases, with 13 bases sitting between them. There are 14 residues in the CDR3. Germline V gene lookup returns CDR1 DFQATT and CDR2 SNEGSKA (reference sequence). This CDR3 is CSATVDASTDTQYF. The CDR3, as DNA: TGCAGTGCAACCGTTGACGCCAGCACAGATACGCAGTATTTT.

V is TRBV6-5 and J is TRBJ2-7, with D possibly matching TRBD2 (5 bases). Trimming removed 4 bases at V and 4 bases at J, with 17 bases between. This CDR3 is 15 amino acids long. Germline loops: CDR1 MNHEY, CDR2 SVGAGI. The CDR3 reads CASSSPTLAAYEQYF. The CDR3 nucleotides read TGTGCCAGCAGTTCCCCTACCCTAGCAGCTTACGAGCAGTACTTC.

The chain is built from TRBV7-3 and TRBJ2-2, with TRBD1 matching 10 bases. There are 17 residues in the CDR3. Germline V gene sequence: CDR1 SGHTA, CDR2 FQGTGA. Trimming at V came to 5 bases and at J to 4 bases, leaving 10 bases not matched to a gene. This CDR3 reads CASSRGGTGVTTGELFF. The CDR3 DNA is TGTGCCAGCAGCCGTGGAGGGACAGGGGTTACCACCGGGGAGCTGTTTTTT.

This clonotype has at least ten counts. This chain uses TRBV12-3 or TRBV12-4 with TRBJ1-4, with D hard to call. This CDR3 has 15 amino acids. V lost 0 bases, J lost 5 bases, and 10 bases lay in between. This chain's CDR3 is CASSLALGLNEKLFF. The CDR3 DNA follows: TGTGCCAGCAGTTTAGCTTTGGGTCTAAATGAAAAACTGTTTTTT.

This clonotype was recorded a few times. The CDR3 sequence: CASSLNSGTADTQYF. In DNA form, the CDR3 reads TGTGCCAGCTCACTCAATAGCGGGACCGCAGATACGCAGTATTTT. The rearrangement links TRBV18 to TRBJ2-3; 8 bases map to TRBD2. The V and J ends lost 4 bases and 4 bases, in that order; junction bases with no gene match: 7. Germline-derived CDR1 and CDR2 are KGHSH and LQKENI. The length of the CDR3 is 15 residues. Together with reference TRBV18 and TRBJ2-3, the CDR3 gives the full variable domain: NAGVMQNPRHLVRRRGQEARLRCSPMKGHSHVYWYRQLPEEGLKFMVYLQKENIIDESGMPKERFSAEFPKEGPSILRIQQVVRGDSAAYFCASSLNSGTADTQYFGPGTRLTVL.

The J gene is TRBJ2-3, the V gene TRBV20-1; 9 positions agree with TRBD1. The CDR3 has 16 residues. The V and J ends lost 6 bases and 2 bases, in that order; junction bases with no gene match: 12. The germline V gene encodes CDR1 DFQATT and CDR2 SNEGSKA (reference sequence). Written as DNA, the CDR3 is TGCAGTGCAATCACCCGGGACAGGGCCTACACAGATACGCAGTATTTT. Amino acids: CSAITRDRAYTDTQYF.

This clonotype was detected a few times. The V gene is TRBV18, the J gene TRBJ2-7; tentative D call: TRBD2 (6 bases). CDR1 is KGHSH and CDR2 is LQKENI in the germline V gene. The CDR3 loop spans 14 amino acids. V was cut by 5 bases and J by 1 base, with 12 bases left in between. The CDR3 DNA sequence: TGTGCCAGCTCAATCGCGGGAAGGTCCTACGAGCAGTACTTC. It specifies CASSIAGRSYEQYF.

This chain links TRBV30 with TRBJ1-5; D is possibly TRBD1 (6 bases). There are 13 residues in the CDR3. With 3 bases removed from V and 4 bases from J, the gap between germline ends came to 10 bases. Germline-derived CDR1 and CDR2 are GTSNPN and SVGIG (reference sequence). CDR3 amino acids: CAWRDRVNQPQHF. The CDR3 DNA follows: TGTGCCTGGAGGGACAGAGTAAATCAGCCCCAGCATTTT. Looking up the rest from reference TRBV30 and TRBJ1-5 gives the full variable domain: SQTIHQWPATLVQPVGSPLSLECTVEGTSNPNLYWYRQAAGRGLQLLFYSVGIGQISSEVPQNLSASRPQDRQFILSSKKLLLSDSGFYLCAWRDRVNQPQHFGDGTRLSIL.

This clonotype was counted between two and nine times. The chain recombines TRBV14 with TRBJ1-1; D is ambiguous. With 10 bases removed from V and 11 bases from J, the gap between germline ends came to 23 bases. From germline, CDR1 is SGHDN and CDR2 FVKESK. This CDR3 spans 13 amino acids. CDR3 sequence reads: CATSLKDGGVAFF. As DNA, the CDR3 is TGTGCCACCTCACTAAAGGACGGTGGAGTGGCTTTCTTT.

This chain joins TRBV6-5 and TRBJ1-5, with a tentative D call TRBD1 (5 bases). The CDR3 length is 15 residues. CDR1 is MNHEY, CDR2 SVGAGI, per germline. Trimming shortened V by 4 bases and J by 3 bases, and 13 bases separated the two germline ends. CDR3 sequence: CASSFSGRDNQPQHF. As DNA, the CDR3 is TGTGCCAGCAGTTTCTCAGGGAGGGACAATCAGCCCCAGCATTTT.

This clonotype was picked up many times. The chain recombines TRBV6-4 with TRBJ2-3; 10 bases are a match to TRBD1. This CDR3 has 13 residues. The V segment lost 6 bases and the J segment 4 bases; nucleotides outside the gene matches: 1. Germline-derived CDR1 and CDR2 are MRHNA and SNTAGT. The CDR3, as DNA: TGTGCCAGCAGCGGACAGGGGGCAGATACGCAGTATTTT. This translates into CASSGQGADTQYF.

There are a few counts of this clonotype. The chain is built from TRBV12-3 or TRBV12-4 and TRBJ2-2, with a weak D call TRBD2 (5 bases). V gave up 5 bases and J gave up 1 base, with 14 bases separating them. There are 16 residues in the CDR3. The CDR3 loop reads CASSRRTAGNTGELFF. CDR3 sequence (DNA): TGTGCCAGCAGTAGGAGGACGGCGGGGAACACCGGGGAGCTGTTTTTT.